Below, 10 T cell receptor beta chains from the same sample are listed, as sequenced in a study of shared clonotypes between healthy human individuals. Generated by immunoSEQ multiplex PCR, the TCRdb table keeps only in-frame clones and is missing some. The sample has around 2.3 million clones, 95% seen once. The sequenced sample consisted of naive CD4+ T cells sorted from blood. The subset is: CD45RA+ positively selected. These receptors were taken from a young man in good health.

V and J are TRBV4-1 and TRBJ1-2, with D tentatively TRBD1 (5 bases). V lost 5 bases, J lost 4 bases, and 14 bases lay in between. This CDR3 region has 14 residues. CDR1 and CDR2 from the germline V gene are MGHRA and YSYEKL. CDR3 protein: CASSVRDGIYGYTF. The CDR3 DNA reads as TGCGCCAGCAGCGTAAGGGACGGTATCTATGGCTACACCTTC.

CDR3: CASSWTENNSPLHF. CDR3 DNA: TGTGCCAGCAGCTGGACAGAAAATAATTCACCCCTCCACTTT. The genes are TRBV11-2 and TRBJ1-6, with a weak D call TRBD1 (6 bases). Germline CDR1 SGHAT, CDR2 FQNNGV. Trimming removed 4 bases at V and 5 bases at J, with 9 bases between. The CDR3 is made up of 14 amino acids.

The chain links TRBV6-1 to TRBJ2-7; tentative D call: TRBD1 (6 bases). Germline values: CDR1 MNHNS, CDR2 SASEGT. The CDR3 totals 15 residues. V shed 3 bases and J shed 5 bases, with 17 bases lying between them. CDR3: CASSEGTRDRHEQYF. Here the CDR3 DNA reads TGTGCCAGCAGTGAGGGGACACGGGATCGTCACGAGCAGTACTTC.

CDR3 DNA: TGTGCCAGCAGCATTAGGACAGGGGAGCCCGGGGAGCTGTTTTTT. This codes for CASSIRTGEPGELFF. The chain joins TRBV11-2 to TRBJ2-2; 9 nucleotides line up with TRBD1. Germline CDR1 is SGHAT and CDR2 is FQNNGV. CDR3 length: 15 amino acids. Losses at the gene ends were 5 bases for V and 6 bases for J; bases not matched to a gene: 7.

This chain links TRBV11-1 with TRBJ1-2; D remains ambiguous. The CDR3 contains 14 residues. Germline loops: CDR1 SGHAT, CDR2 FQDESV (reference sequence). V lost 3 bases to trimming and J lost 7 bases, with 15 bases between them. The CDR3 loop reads CASSFGQQAAGYTF. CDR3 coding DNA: TGTGCCAGCAGCTTTGGGCAGCAGGCCGCTGGCTACACCTTC.

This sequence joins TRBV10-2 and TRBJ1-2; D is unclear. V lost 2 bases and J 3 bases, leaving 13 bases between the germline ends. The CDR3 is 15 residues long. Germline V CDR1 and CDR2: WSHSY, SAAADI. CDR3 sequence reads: CASSEKDGNYYGYTF. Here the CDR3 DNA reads TGCGCCAGCAGTGAGAAAGACGGTAACTACTATGGCTACACCTTC.

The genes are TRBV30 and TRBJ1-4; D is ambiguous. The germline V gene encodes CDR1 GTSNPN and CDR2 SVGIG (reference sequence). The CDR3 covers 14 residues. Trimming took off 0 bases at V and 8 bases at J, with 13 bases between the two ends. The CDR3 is CAWSVPHPDEKLFF. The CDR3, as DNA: TGTGCCTGGAGTGTACCACACCCGGACGAAAAACTGTTTTTT.

The CDR3 coding sequence is TGTGCCAGCAACCCCGTAGCGGGAGTCTGGCGGGAAGATACGCAGTATTTT. This encodes CASNPVAGVWREDTQYF. J is TRBJ2-3 and V is TRBV27; 9 nucleotides agree with TRBD2. Germline CDR1 MNHEY, CDR2 SMNVEV (reference sequence). The CDR3 is 17 amino acids. V lost 7 bases, J lost 5 bases, and 16 bases stayed unmatched.

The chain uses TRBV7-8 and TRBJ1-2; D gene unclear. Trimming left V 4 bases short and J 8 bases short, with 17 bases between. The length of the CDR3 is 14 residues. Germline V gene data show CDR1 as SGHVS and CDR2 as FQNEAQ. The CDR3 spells CASSSISMGGGYTF. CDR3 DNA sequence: TGTGCCAGCAGCTCCATCTCGATGGGAGGGGGCTACACCTTC.

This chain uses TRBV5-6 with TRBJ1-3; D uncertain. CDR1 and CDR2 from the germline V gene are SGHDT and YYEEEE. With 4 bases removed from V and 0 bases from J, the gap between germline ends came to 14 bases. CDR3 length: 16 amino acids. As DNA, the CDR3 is TGTGCCAGCAGCCCCCCCGACGCACACTCTGGAAACACCATATATTTT. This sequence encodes CASSPPDAHSGNTIYF. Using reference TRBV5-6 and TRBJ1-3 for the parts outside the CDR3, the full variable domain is DAGVTQSPTHLIKTRGQQVTLRCSPKSGHDTVSWYQQALGQGPQFIFQYYEEEERQRGNFPDRFSGHQFPNYSSELNVNALLLGDSALYLCASSPPDAHSGNTIYFGEGSWLTVV.